This section outlines one T cell receptor (beta chain) sequence together with its context. Its antigen is still unknown. The method was immunoSEQ multiplex PCR; TCRdb's version includes in-frame clones alone and lacks a portion of them. The sample contains around 340,000 clones, around nine tenths of which appear only once. V lost 3 bases and J lost 6; bases outside the gene matches: 8. Germline CDR1 is KGHDR and CDR2 is SFDVKD. The CDR3 has 15 residues. The sample is drawn from a study of Ad26.COV2.S vaccination and SARS-CoV-2 variants. General observations from the study: Compared with placebo recipients, vaccine recipients had higher spike-specific TCR breadth. The breadth of spike-specific CD8+ and CD4+ T cell responses after vaccination was reportedly substantial.

Treatment denoted: roughly 19 received Ad26.COV2.S at low or high dose, single or two shots; roughly five received placebo; per-sample allocation not given. At day 63 after the first vaccine or placebo injection, samples were drawn. The donor's status was that of an adult aged 18-55 years in Boston. The rearrangement joins TRBV24-1 to TRBJ2-7; 9 nucleotides align to TRBD1. This TCR derives from a person aged 18-60 years who received the Ad26.COV2.S COVID-19 vaccine or a placebo. This specimen consisted of peripheral blood, obtained in a trial of Ad26.COV2.S vaccine versus placebo. In DNA form, the CDR3 reads TGTGCCACCAGTGATCACAGGGGGCTCAAAGGCGAGCAGTACTTC. Its translation is CATSDHRGLKGEQYF.